This TCR beta chain was observed in a study of human T cells and chemical hapten exposure. Study background: Small pooled library volume differences mainly caused per-sample TCR yield variation.

The V and J ends lost 5 bases and 6 bases, in that order; junction bases with no gene match: 10. The CDR3 consists of 15 residues. CDR1 MNHEY and CDR2 SVGEGT come from the germline V gene. Time point here: patch test 2, 6 weeks after DPC sensitization. The treatment is: therapeutic diphenylcyclopropenone sensitization with weekly scalp DPC. One entry per CDR3 protein results from TCRdb running MiXCR on the RACE reads. The sample has more than 70,000 distinct CDR3 sequences, approximately 10% seen once. The chain employs TRBV6-2 or TRBV6-3 and TRBJ2-1; 7 bases fit TRBD2. This clonotype originated in a young man with alopecia areata. Some clones in this sample may be carry-over from other donors' samples. Sample: whole blood, taken in connection with sensitization to the hapten diphenylcyclopropenone (DPC). The CDR3 protein is CASSPREVPLNEQFF. The CDR3 region has the DNA TGTGCCAGCAGTCCCCGGGAGGTTCCCCTCAATGAGCAGTTCTTC.